Sequencing of this T cell receptor (beta chain) was carried out in a study of blood T cell repertoires in COVID-19. Looking at the study overall: COVID-19 samples, acute and convalescent, were from the United States, Italy and Spain. Sample material is recorded as cDNA or gDNA derived from T cells, B-cell-depleted T cells, or PBMCs.

Original processing methods: Researchers report that nucleated cell counts were estimated from reference gene primer amplification. Libraries were prepared by immunoSEQ multiplex PCR; TCRdb keeps only in-frame clonotypes and omits some of them. Clone size and V and J calls were adopted from that table, with D and trimming inferred from the DNA. The data show 95,000 to 150,000 clones, about nine tenths seen once. The CDR3 is 14 residues long. The germline V gene has CDR1 SGHDT and CDR2 YYEEEE. V was shortened by 5 bases and J by 6 bases, with 17 bases between the two germline ends. The sequencing input was peripheral blood. The receptor comes from a woman in her sixties or seventies with acute or convalescent COVID-19. The genes are TRBV5-6 and TRBJ1-1, with D possibly being TRBD1 (6 bases). Written as DNA, the CDR3 is TGTGCCAGCAGATATCGGGGGGGCGACCCTGAAGCTTTCTTT. Protein sequence: CASRYRGGDPEAFF.